The source of this T cell receptor (beta chain) is a study of T cell responses to AZD1222 COVID-19 vaccine (dated by TCRdb to the early 2020s). Notes on the research overall: Because spike-specific TCR depth and breadth did not differ between the two schedules, AZD1222 recipients who got a second dose at roughly 4 weeks were pooled with those who got a second dose at roughly 12 weeks. A total of 230 to 250 trial participants underwent TCR sequencing, of whom approximately 200 had received two doses of AZD1222 and 26 had received two doses of the MenACWY control vaccine. Trial participants were enrolled by age into subgroups of 18-55, 56-69 and 70-plus years, and 148, 28 and 57 TCR-sequenced participants, respectively, were included in these subgroups. Results and caveats for the whole study, not just this receptor: Participants were mostly white British and included more females than males, and it was suggested by the authors that clonal diversity may have been underestimated. No day 14 peak-response samples were available, so repertoires were characterized only after the peak T cell response. A significant rise in spike-specific TCR breadth and depth was observed after two AZD1222 doses relative to day 0 and relative to MenACWY recipients. Conclusions about previously exposed vaccinees are limited, since just a handful of AZD1222 recipients were seropositive for SARS-CoV-2 at baseline. The 56-69-year group was small, and its depth increase did not reach significance, likely because of low power. Vaccine-associated CD4 TCRs spanned the whole spike protein, with dominant responses in regions 160-218 and 743-854. Nearly half of unique spike-specific TCRs reportedly recognized epitopes outside regions mutated in the B.1.351 and B.1.1.7 variants.

Turning to this clone: It has no known antigen specificity. Base qualities are missing; no much larger clone stands one base away.

The CDR3 regions of human TCRbeta chains were analyzed by immunosequencing. In the original analysis: TCRs in the repertoires were matched against a reference library of SARS-CoV-2-specific TCRs that had been generated with the MIRA antigen-specificity platform. Breadth was defined as the fraction of unique TCRs that were SARS-CoV-2-associated. Depth was defined as the fraction of total T cells that were SARS-CoV-2-associated. Each spike-specific TCR was assigned to its reactive spike region and to a CD4 or CD8 class using the MIRA data. Log10-transformed breadth and depth values were compared by one-way ANOVA with Sidak's multiple comparisons tests. TCRdb stores this immuneACCESS table with in-frame sequences only. Part of the clones is absent; in the studies checked, under half of the shortfall reflects unresolved V genes, and no reason is known for the rest. V, J and clone size are those of that table, while D and trimming were read from the DNA. In all, the sample holds 150,000 to 200,000 clones, and approximately 92% of those were seen once. The biggest ten clones account for 8% to 13% of the sample.

Taken with the paper, the label for time point translates to: baseline before first vaccination. Vaccinee samples were obtained from the UK trials COV001 and COV002, which included a single-blind randomized controlled phase 2/3 trial of AZD1222 (ChAdOx1 nCoV-19) in healthy adults. For TCRbeta chain sequencing, PBMC samples from trial participants were taken at day 0 and at day 28 after the second dose. From the cysteine through the phenylalanine, the CDR3 covers 18 amino acids. The only DNA kept is the CDR3, 54 bases in frame from the first base. The junction shows trimming of 5 bases on V and 4 bases on J, and the gene matches do not reach 16 bases of it. Based on the germline V gene, the CDR1 and CDR2 sequences are KGHDR and SFDVKD.

The rearranged chain carries TRBV24-1 and TRBJ2-3; 8 junctional bases match TRBD2. The material sequenced was peripheral blood, taken on day 0 of AZD1222 vaccination. The source is an adult in good health. In nucleotide form, the sequence is TGTGCCACCAGTGGGGTGATCGCGGGGGGCCGCCCATCAGATACGCAGTATTTT. Protein translation: CATSGVIAGGRPSDTQYF.